Below, 28 T cell receptor beta chains from the same sample are listed, as sequenced in a study of neoadjuvant anti-PD-1 for oral cavity cancer. Produced via immunoSEQ multiplex PCR; TCRdb's table is partial and in-frame only. The data hold just under 70,000 clones, with 80% to 90% observed a single time. The time point is: after neoadjuvant nivolumab, at surgical resection. Sequencing used PBMCs, obtained after nivolumab (anti-PD-1) treatment. The receptors were gathered from a person aged 35-79 years with oral cavity squamous cell carcinoma.

V usage is TRBV10-3 and J usage is TRBJ2-1; no firm D call. Germline assignment: CDR1 ENHRY and CDR2 SYGVKD. The CDR3 runs to 12 residues. The V end was cut by 3 bases, the J end by 8 bases, with 8 bases between. In nucleotides, the CDR3 is TGTGCCATCAGTGACCGACAAGATGAGCAGTTCTTC. Protein: CAISDRQDEQFF.

The table lists this clone with a few counts. The chain links TRBV5-4 to TRBJ2-5; possibly TRBD1 for D (7 bases). Trimming took off 1 base at V and 4 bases at J, with 23 bases between the two ends. The CDR3 length is 18 residues. Germline CDR1 reads SGHNT; CDR2 reads YYREEE (reference sequence). CDR3 sequence reads: CASSLLGGGGGFAETQYF. DNA for the CDR3: TGTGCCAGCAGCTTGTTGGGTGGAGGGGGCGGTTTCGCAGAGACCCAGTACTTC.

This clone has only a few counts. The chain carries TRBV2 and TRBJ1-2; D is undetermined. Deletions cut 0 bases from V and 4 bases from J, with 9 bases between. CDR1 is SNHLY, CDR2 FYNNEI, per germline. The CDR3 totals 14 residues. The DNA of the CDR3 is TGTGCCAGCAGTGAAGCGCTGGGTGGCTATGGCTACACCTTC. As protein: CASSEALGGYGYTF.

The genes are TRBV28 and TRBJ1-5; D unresolved. The CDR3 sequence is 17 residues long. The V gene lost 2 bases and the J gene lost 2 bases, with 16 bases spanning the gap. Germline CDR1 and CDR2: MDHEN and SYDVKM. CDR3: CASSLDKRVQGNQPQHF. The CDR3 DNA reads TGTGCCAGCAGTTTAGACAAAAGGGTACAAGGCAATCAGCCCCAGCATTTT.

The chain is built from TRBV9 and TRBJ1-5; maybe TRBD1 (6 bases). Deletions cut 0 bases from V and 6 bases from J, with 10 bases between. The CDR3 sequence is 14 residues long. The V gene's germline CDR1 is SGDLS and CDR2 YYNGEE. The DNA for the CDR3 is TGTGCCAGCAGCGTAGCTGGGGGCGTTCAGCCCCAGCATTTT. It is translated as CASSVAGGVQPQHF.

The chain recombines TRBV11-2 with TRBJ1-4; D uncertain. There are 11 residues in the CDR3. The V and J ends lost 6 bases and 5 bases respectively, with 4 bases between them. Looked up from germline, CDR1 is SGHAT and CDR2 is FQNNGV. CDR3 loop: CASSSNEKLFF. The CDR3 region has the DNA TGTGCCAGCAGTTCGAATGAAAAACTGTTTTTT.

This chain links TRBV15 with TRBJ2-7, with D tentatively TRBD2 (5 bases). CDR3 length: 13 amino acids. The ends were cut back, 0 bases at V and 9 bases at J, with 12 bases in the middle. From germline, CDR1 is LNHNV and CDR2 YYDKDF (reference sequence). The DNA for the CDR3 is TGTGCCACCAGCAGAGATCCCCACGAGGGGCAGTACTTC. It codes for CATSRDPHEGQYF.

V is TRBV5-6 and J is TRBJ2-1; 8 bases align to TRBD2. V gave up 4 bases and J gave up 2 bases; unmatched junction bases: 8. In germline, CDR1 is SGHDT, CDR2 YYEEEE. CDR3 length equals 16 residues. CDR3 residues: CASSPHGGGTYNEQFF. The CDR3 DNA reads TGTGCCAGCAGCCCGCACGGGGGGGGTACCTACAATGAGCAGTTCTTC.

This clone appeared many times. V and J are TRBV10-3 and TRBJ2-7; 7 nucleotides line up with TRBD1. The CDR3 sequence is 14 residues long. Germline loops: CDR1 ENHRY, CDR2 SYGVKD. J was trimmed by 1 base and V by 10 bases; bases with no gene match: 10. CDR3 residues: CATGGIRGSYEQYF. CDR3 nucleotides: TGTGCCACCGGCGGAATCAGGGGGTCCTACGAGCAGTACTTC.

This clone has more than one count but fewer than ten. The V gene is TRBV28, the J gene TRBJ2-7, with a weak D call TRBD2 (6 bases). V lost 5 bases to trimming and J lost 7 bases, with 12 bases between them. The length of the CDR3 is 12 residues. The V gene's germline CDR1 is MDHEN and CDR2 SYDVKM. DNA for the CDR3: TGTGCCAGCAGTCTCCCCCGGGGGGAGCAGTACTTC. Translation: CASSLPRGEQYF.

The table lists this clone with a count of one. CDR3 sequence reads: CASSYDGGPYQPQHF. The CDR3 DNA reads TGTGCCAGCAGTTACGACGGGGGACCCTATCAGCCCCAGCATTTT. The chain carries TRBV6-5 and TRBJ1-5, with D possibly being TRBD1 (5 bases). Germline V gene lookup returns CDR1 MNHEY and CDR2 SVGAGI. This CDR3 region has 15 residues. Between the trimmed V and J ends, which lost 2 bases and 5 bases, there was a span of 13 bases.

The chain uses TRBV30 and TRBJ1-4, with TRBD1 identical over 8 bases. With V trimmed by 3 bases and J by 5 bases, 5 bases remained unmatched. CDR1 and CDR2 from the germline V gene are GTSNPN and SVGIG (reference sequence). There are 14 residues in the CDR3. As DNA, the CDR3 is TGTGCCTGGAGCCGGGACAGGCTCAATGAAAAACTGTTTTTT. Amino acid sequence: CAWSRDRLNEKLFF.

The gene calls are TRBV13 and TRBJ2-2, with 9 positions matching TRBD2. This CDR3 is 19 amino acids long. Trimming cost V 5 bases and J 3 bases; bases outside gene matches: 16. Germline values: CDR1 PRHDT, CDR2 FYEKMQ (reference sequence). The CDR3 region has the DNA TGTGCCAGCAGCGTGCTGGATCGGGCGGGAGGGCCGGACACCGGGGAGCTGTTTTTT. Translated: CASSVLDRAGGPDTGELFF. Together with reference TRBV13 and TRBJ2-2, the CDR3 gives the full variable domain: AAGVIQSPRHLIKEKRETATLKCYPIPRHDTVYWYQQGPGQDPQFLISFYEKMQSDKGSIPDRFSAQQFSDYHSELNMSSLELGDSALYFCASSVLDRAGGPDTGELFFGEGSRLTVL.

V is TRBV11-1 and J is TRBJ1-5; TRBD1 is a possible D gene (5 bases). The CDR3 contains 16 residues. Germline V lookup: CDR1 SGHAT, CDR2 FQDESV (reference sequence). V shed 5 bases and J shed 3 bases, with 17 bases lying between them. The CDR3 here is CASSLQSRTPNQPQHF. In DNA, the CDR3 is TGTGCCAGCAGCCTCCAGAGCAGGACACCCAATCAGCCCCAGCATTTT.

The chain recombines TRBV7-8 with TRBJ2-2; D gene ambiguous. V lost 2 bases and J lost 4, with 8 bases in between. The germline V gene has CDR1 SGHVS and CDR2 FQNEAQ. The CDR3 consists of 14 residues. The CDR3 protein is CASSLRQATGELFF. CDR3 sequence (DNA): TGTGCCAGCAGCTTAAGGCAGGCCACCGGGGAGCTGTTTTTT.

CDR3 sequence (DNA): TGTGCCAGCAGCCAAGAGGGGGAGACCTCCTACGAGCAGTACTTC. Encoded protein: CASSQEGETSYEQYF. The chain carries TRBV4-2 and TRBJ2-7; tentatively, D is TRBD1 or TRBD2 (5 bases each). CDR3 size: 15 residues. V shed 0 bases and J shed 0 bases, with 9 bases lying between them. CDR1 and CDR2 (germline): LGHNA, YNFKEQ.

This chain joins TRBV6-5 and TRBJ2-7; TRBD2 agrees at 10 bases. The CDR3 totals 14 residues. The V segment lost 6 bases and the J segment 6 bases; nucleotides outside the gene matches: 8. The germline V gene has CDR1 MNHEY and CDR2 SVGAGI. CDR3 in DNA: TGTGCCAGCAGCAGCGGGAGGGCCCTCTCCGAGCAGTACTTC. This translates into CASSSGRALSEQYF.

V is TRBV6-1 and J is TRBJ1-2; D is unclear. V was trimmed by 2 bases and J by 3 bases, leaving 13 bases between them. Germline V gives CDR1 MNHNS, CDR2 SASEGT. This CDR3 region has 15 residues. CDR3 sequence reads: CASSEPVRLDYGYTF. The CDR3 nucleotides read TGTGCCAGCAGTGAACCAGTCCGTCTGGACTATGGCTACACCTTC.

The chain couples TRBV6-6 to TRBJ2-5; 7 bases fit TRBD2. From germline, CDR1 is MNHNY and CDR2 SVGAGI (reference sequence). The V and J ends lost 8 bases and 4 bases, in that order; junction bases with no gene match: 10. The CDR3 sequence is 14 residues long. CDR3 residues: CASYFGRTRETQYF. CDR3 in DNA: TGTGCCAGCTATTTCGGGAGGACGAGAGAGACCCAGTACTTC.

The CDR3 loop is CASSLGTSGRGAYNEQFF. The DNA for the CDR3 is TGTGCCAGCAGCCTTGGGACTAGCGGGAGGGGGGCCTACAATGAGCAGTTCTTC. The chain has TRBV5-4 and TRBJ2-1; 16 nucleotides agree with TRBD2. The CDR3 spans 18 residues. Trimming cost V 4 bases and J 2 bases; bases outside gene matches: 6. Looked up from germline, CDR1 is SGHNT and CDR2 is YYREEE (reference sequence).

V is TRBV5-1 and J is TRBJ2-5; TRBD2 matches 9 bases. This CDR3 has 16 amino acids. CDR1 and CDR2 from the germline V gene are SGHRS and YFSETQ. The V segment lost 1 base and the J segment 2 bases; nucleotides outside the gene matches: 6. CDR3 protein: CASSLQPSGIQETQYF. Written as DNA, the CDR3 is TGCGCCAGCAGCTTGCAACCTAGCGGGATACAAGAGACCCAGTACTTC. Full variable domain (missing parts from reference TRBV5-1 and TRBJ2-5): KAGVTQTPRYLIKTRGQQVTLSCSPISGHRSVSWYQQTPGQGLQFLFEYFSETQRNKGNFPGRFSGRQFSNSRSEMNVSTLELGDSALYLCASSLQPSGIQETQYFGPGTRLLVL.

The V call is TRBV5-6, the J call TRBJ2-7; tentative D call: TRBD2 (5 bases). This CDR3 contains 12 residues. The germline V and J ends were trimmed by 4 bases and 4 bases, with 9 bases remaining between them. CDR1 is SGHDT, CDR2 YYEEEE, per germline. CDR3 nucleotide sequence: TGTGCCAGCAGCAGAACTAGTTACGAGCAGTACTTC. It encodes CASSRTSYEQYF.

This clone appeared once. The chain links TRBV4-1 to TRBJ2-7, with TRBD2 matching 9 bases. V lost 1 base and J lost 0; bases outside the gene matches: 7. The CDR3 loop spans 17 amino acids. Germline lookup yields CDR1 MGHRA and CDR2 YSYEKL. The DNA for the CDR3 is TGCGCCAGCAGCCAAGGGGCTAGCGGGGCAAGCTCCTACGAGCAGTACTTC. Protein: CASSQGASGASSYEQYF.

The chain links TRBV6-5 to TRBJ1-6, with unresolved D. The germline V and J ends were trimmed by 4 bases and 0 bases, with 10 bases remaining between them. Germline-derived CDR1 and CDR2 are MNHEY and SVGAGI. This CDR3 is built from 16 residues. CDR3 loop: CASSSRGPSYNSPLHF. The DNA for the CDR3 is TGTGCCAGCAGTTCCCGCGGCCCCTCCTATAATTCACCCCTCCACTTT.

The chain is built from TRBV5-1 and TRBJ2-7; D may be TRBD2 (6 bases). This CDR3 is built from 15 residues. CDR1 and CDR2 (germline): SGHRS, YFSETQ. V lost 2 bases to trimming and J lost 1 base, with 13 bases between them. CDR3 DNA: TGCGCCAGCAGCTTAAACCCGGGAGAATCCTACGAGCAGTACTTC. It codes for CASSLNPGESYEQYF.

The chain is built from TRBV6-5 and TRBJ2-5, with 8 nucleotides matching TRBD1. With 2 bases clipped from V and 5 bases from J, the junction kept 7 bases outside the gene matches. CDR3 length equals 15 residues. Germline V gene data show CDR1 as MNHEY and CDR2 as SVGAGI. The CDR3 sequence: CASSYVAGGTETQYF. The CDR3 DNA reads as TGTGCCAGCAGTTACGTGGCAGGGGGCACGGAGACCCAGTACTTC.

The rearrangement joins TRBV14 to TRBJ1-1, with a possible D match to TRBD1 (5 bases). The V end lost 0 bases, the J end lost 5 bases, and 10 bases lay between the germline ends. There are 14 residues in the CDR3. The germline V gene has CDR1 SGHDN and CDR2 FVKESK. CDR3 region: CASSQEWRGTEAFF. CDR3 DNA sequence: TGTGCCAGCAGCCAAGAGTGGAGGGGTACTGAAGCTTTCTTT.

V and J are TRBV13 and TRBJ2-5; 8 bases are shared with TRBD1. CDR1 and CDR2 (germline): PRHDT, FYEKMQ (reference sequence). The V segment lost 5 bases and the J segment 4 bases; nucleotides outside the gene matches: 12. The CDR3 is made up of 16 amino acids. The CDR3 reads CASSQGAAMSSETQYF. The CDR3 DNA is TGTGCCAGCAGCCAGGGGGCAGCTATGAGTTCAGAGACCCAGTACTTC.